These 20 T cell receptor beta chains were sequenced from one sample in a study of cytomegalovirus exposure and HLA in healthy donors. 13 Jbeta primers and 60 Vbeta primers were used for the PCR. Here immunoSEQ multiplex PCR was the method, and the copy in TCRdb shows in-frame clones only, minus some. Among some 150,000 clones listed, 75% to 90% were seen once. The specimen was PBMCs. The receptors shown here come from a man under 40 in good health and CMV-seronegative.

The chain combines TRBV7-2 with TRBJ1-1, with a weak D call TRBD1 (5 bases). Between the trimmed V and J ends, which lost 8 bases and 5 bases, there was a span of 15 bases. Per germline, CDR1 SGHTA and CDR2 FQGNSA. The CDR3 totals 13 residues. This CDR3 reads CASALGAGTEAFF. The CDR3 DNA follows: TGTGCCAGCGCCCTAGGGGCAGGGACTGAAGCTTTCTTT.

This clone turned up a few times. The rearrangement uses TRBV18 and TRBJ1-1; 8 positions match TRBD1. The CDR3 spans 16 residues. The trim removed 3 bases at V and 6 bases at J, leaving 12 bases unmatched. CDR1 is KGHSH and CDR2 is LQKENI in the germline V gene. CDR3 DNA sequence: TGTGCCAGCTCACCTGGCGGGACAGGAGAAAGATCTGAAGCTTTCTTT. Protein: CASSPGGTGERSEAFF.

This clone was counted between two and nine times. The chain combines TRBV7-3 with TRBJ1-1; maybe TRBD1 (5 bases). The CDR3 has 14 amino acids. V was cut by 3 bases and J by 4 bases, with 12 bases left in between. The germline CDR1 and CDR2 sequences are SGHTA and FQGTGA. CDR3 coding DNA: TGTGCCAGCAGCTTGGGAGGGGATGGCACTGAAGCTTTCTTT. It yields the protein CASSLGGDGTEAFF.

The rearrangement joins TRBV5-1 to TRBJ2-7; D is perhaps TRBD2 (5 bases). Germline V gene lookup returns CDR1 SGHRS and CDR2 YFSETQ. This CDR3 spans 11 amino acids. Trimming removed 5 bases at V and 5 bases at J, with 8 bases between. The CDR3: CASSPGNEQYF. For the CDR3, the DNA is TGCGCCAGCAGTCCCGGGAACGAGCAGTACTTC.

The chain combines TRBV10-3 with TRBJ2-7, with a possible D match to TRBD2 (5 bases). Germline CDR1 reads ENHRY; CDR2 reads SYGVKD. Trimming took 0 bases from V and 3 from J, leaving 18 bases between them. The CDR3 is 17 residues long. The CDR3 is CAISESSGLPPYYEQYF. CDR3 bases: TGTGCCATCAGTGAGTCGTCGGGATTGCCTCCCTACTACGAGCAGTACTTC.

The chain's CDR3 is CASSSPHLGGGDTQYF. CDR3 bases: TGTGCCAGCAGCTCGCCTCACCTAGGTGGGGGCGACACGCAGTATTTT. The chain couples TRBV27 to TRBJ2-3, with D possibly matching TRBD1 (6 bases). The CDR3 totals 16 residues. Trimming cost V 6 bases and J 9 bases, with 25 bases left between them. Germline CDR1 reads MNHEY; CDR2 reads SMNVEV (reference sequence).

This sequence joins TRBV7-9 and TRBJ1-4; D call uncertain. V lost 5 bases, J lost 0 bases, and 7 bases lay in between. This CDR3 contains 14 residues. The germline V gene encodes CDR1 SEHNR and CDR2 FQNEAQ (reference sequence). The CDR3 bases are TGTGCCAGCAGCCCCGGGGCAACTAATGAAAAACTGTTTTTT. Encoded protein: CASSPGATNEKLFF.

The chain has TRBV5-4 and TRBJ1-1; D is unclear. Trimming removed 0 bases from V and 4 bases from J, with 10 bases in between. CDR3 size: 14 residues. Germline V gene sequence: CDR1 SGHNT, CDR2 YYREEE (reference sequence). CDR3 DNA sequence: TGTGCCAGCAGCTTGGGGCCTTCGTTCACTGAAGCTTTCTTT. Translation gives CASSLGPSFTEAFF.

The V gene is TRBV27, the J gene TRBJ2-3, with 8 bases identical to TRBD2. Per germline, CDR1 MNHEY and CDR2 SMNVEV (reference sequence). The CDR3 runs to 16 residues. V trimming: 5 bases; J trimming: 0 bases; junction bases outside the gene matches: 7. The CDR3 sequence: CASSPLLAESTDTQYF. As DNA, the CDR3 is TGTGCCAGCAGTCCCTTACTAGCGGAGAGCACAGATACGCAGTATTTT.

The chain uses TRBV29-1 and TRBJ1-2; TRBD1 aligns across 8 bases. The germline V gene encodes CDR1 SQVTM and CDR2 ANQGSEA. Unmatched junction bases numbered 8, after V lost 3 bases and J lost 8 bases. The CDR3 loop spans 13 amino acids. CDR3 residues: CSVEAGGHGGYTF. The CDR3 DNA sequence: TGCAGCGTTGAGGCAGGGGGCCACGGAGGCTACACCTTC.

Only a few counts were recorded for this clone. The chain links TRBV18 to TRBJ1-2, with 9 nucleotides matching TRBD1. This CDR3 spans 17 amino acids. Losses at the gene ends were 1 base for V and 5 bases for J; bases not matched to a gene: 11. Germline V CDR1 and CDR2: KGHSH, LQKENI. CDR3 DNA: TGTGCCAGCTCACCACTAGGGACTCCCGGGACAGGGTATGGCTACACCTTC. It yields the protein CASSPLGTPGTGYGYTF.

In the case of this clone: Other DNA sequences in this sample translate to the same CDR3. This chain uses TRBV7-9 with TRBJ2-1, with D perhaps matching TRBD2 (5 bases). V lost 8 bases to trimming and J lost 8 bases, with 22 bases between them. CDR1 is SEHNR, CDR2 FQNEAQ, per germline (reference sequence). The CDR3 runs 15 residues. The chain's CDR3 is CASVQLRVGRDEQFF. CDR3 nucleotide sequence: TGTGCCAGCGTGCAGCTTAGGGTAGGGCGGGATGAGCAGTTCTTC.

This chain connects TRBV7-2 to TRBJ1-1; 8 bases are shared with TRBD1. With V trimmed by 4 bases and J by 10 bases, 11 bases remained unmatched. Looked up from germline, CDR1 is SGHTA and CDR2 is FQGNSA. CDR3 length: 14 residues. The CDR3 here is CASSYFGQGVSAFF. CDR3 DNA: TGTGCCAGCAGCTATTTCGGACAGGGAGTATCAGCTTTCTTT.

The sample holds one count of this clone. The V gene is TRBV10-3, the J gene TRBJ1-4, with D hard to call. Germline V gene data show CDR1 as ENHRY and CDR2 as SYGVKD. V was trimmed by 4 bases and J by 7 bases, leaving 10 bases between them. The length of the CDR3 is 13 residues. This CDR3 reads CAISGPDTEKLFF. The CDR3, as DNA: TGTGCCATCAGTGGCCCAGACACTGAAAAACTGTTTTTT.

V usage is TRBV28 and J usage is TRBJ2-7, with 7 nucleotides matching TRBD2. CDR3 size: 12 residues. Looked up from germline, CDR1 is MDHEN and CDR2 is SYDVKM. Germline trimming cut 5 bases from V and 6 bases from J; bases unmatched to any gene: 4. The CDR3 spells CASSIGTTEQYF. Here the CDR3 DNA reads TGTGCCAGCAGTATCGGGACTACCGAGCAGTACTTC.

The chain has TRBV7-9 and TRBJ2-1; D possibly corresponds to TRBD1 (5 bases). This CDR3 region has 13 residues. The V end was cut by 5 bases, the J end by 3 bases, with 8 bases between. Germline CDR1 and CDR2: SEHNR and FQNEAQ (reference sequence). The CDR3 is CASSLDSYNEQFF. For the CDR3, the DNA is TGTGCCAGCAGCCTCGACAGCTACAATGAGCAGTTCTTC. Full variable domain (outside the CDR3, taken from reference TRBV7-9 and TRBJ2-1): DTGVSQNPRHKITKRGQNVTFRCDPISEHNRLYWYRQTLGQGPEFLTYFQNEAQLEKSRLLSDRFSAERPKGSFSTLEIQRTEQGDSAMYLCASSLDSYNEQFFGPGTRLTVL.

This clone occurred a few times. J is TRBJ1-2 and V is TRBV7-6; tentative D call: TRBD1 (5 bases). The ends were cut back, 2 bases at V and 3 bases at J, with 7 bases in the middle. This CDR3 is built from 13 residues. Per germline, CDR1 SGHVS and CDR2 FNYEAQ. The CDR3 nucleotides read TGTGCCAGCAGCTTAACAGGAGACTATGGCTACACCTTC. Its translation: CASSLTGDYGYTF.

The chain has TRBV19 and TRBJ1-2, with no clear D. This CDR3 region has 15 residues. CDR1 and CDR2 (germline): LNHDA, SQIVND (reference sequence). The V gene lost 3 bases and the J gene lost 1 base, with 12 bases spanning the gap. DNA for the CDR3: TGTGCCAGTAGTATCCGGCAGGAAGTTAACTATGGCTACACCTTC. Its protein product is CASSIRQEVNYGYTF. Full variable domain (remainder filled in from reference TRBV19 and TRBJ1-2): DGGITQSPKYLFRKEGQNVTLSCEQNLNHDAMYWYRQDPGQGLRLIYYSQIVNDFQKGDIAEGYSVSREKKESFPLTVTSAQKNPTAFYLCASSIRQEVNYGYTFGSGTRLTVV.

V gene TRBV6-6 combines with J gene TRBJ1-3; D is perhaps TRBD1 (6 bases). The CDR3 covers 15 residues. V was clipped by 7 bases and J by 4 bases, with 17 bases between them. The germline CDR1 and CDR2 sequences are MNHNY and SVGAGI (reference sequence). The CDR3 nucleotides are TGTGCCAGCACCACGGGGGGGGCCGCGGGAAACACCATATATTTT. Its protein product is CASTTGGAAGNTIYF.

The CDR3 DNA reads as TGTGCCAGCAGACAGGGTAGTGCCGGGGAGCTGTTTTTT. Residues: CASRQGSAGELFF. The genes are TRBV27 and TRBJ2-2; weak D call: TRBD1 (6 bases). The CDR3 contains 13 residues. V shed 6 bases and J shed 6 bases, with 11 bases lying between them. CDR1 is MNHEY, CDR2 SMNVEV, per germline (reference sequence).